Ten or more counts support the clone carrying this TCR beta chain. Its antigen is unidentified. Unique molecular identifiers tagged individual cDNA molecules. TCRdb analysed the 5' RACE reads with MiXCR anew, one entry per CDR3 protein. The sample consists of 65,000 to 80,000 distinct CDR3 sequences, about 11% of them appearing once. V was shortened by 8 bases and J by 10 bases, with 20 bases between the two germline ends. In germline, CDR1 is MNHNY, CDR2 SVGAGI (reference sequence). This CDR3 spans 14 amino acids. This entry is derived from a study of early T cells in non-severe SARS-CoV-2 infection. Whole-study context: The input, bulk RNA from unsorted whole blood, was sequenced, and chains were unpaired. Findings and caveats of the study: VDJdb-based annotation leaned toward anti-spike CD8 responses and missed private and CD4 specificities.

Sequences were obtained from whole blood. The rearrangement uses TRBV6-6 and TRBJ1-4; TRBD1 is a possible D gene (5 bases). This receptor was identified in an adult who was a healthcare worker with PCR-confirmed SARS-CoV-2 infection or an uninfected control (not recorded which). This CDR3 is CASARSRGIGKLFF. For the CDR3, the DNA is TGTGCCAGCGCCCGGAGTAGGGGTATCGGAAAACTGTTTTTT.